Described below is a single TCR beta chain sequence and its context. Its specificity is unknown. All of the donors were Caucasians in good health. These data originate in a study of identical twins. Overall study results and limits: Monozygotic twins shared more out-of-frame TCR alpha than recombination models predicted. Weaker excess twin sharing was seen among beta out-of-frame sequences.

A universal primer site came from template switching; cDNA carried unique molecular identifiers. A single record per CDR3 protein comes from TCRdb applying MiXCR to the 5' RACE reads. The table records more than 1.5 million distinct CDR3 sequences, more than 30% of them present only once. The CDR3 has 15 amino acids. Per germline, CDR1 MNHEY and CDR2 SMNVEV (reference sequence). The J segment lost 6 bases and the V segment lost 0 bases, leaving 6 bases of the junction unmatched. The chain links TRBV27 to TRBJ1-2, with 8 bases identical to TRBD1. The receptor was derived from a newborn girl in good health. The sequencing sample was made of cord blood. The CDR3 coding sequence is TGTGCCAGCAGTTTATCCCTCACAGGGGGGGATGGCTACACCTTC. It is translated as CASSLSLTGGDGYTF.